Below, 20 T cell receptor beta chains from the same sample are listed, as sequenced in a study of OX40 agonist ivuxolimab in advanced cancers. This table comes from immunoSEQ multiplex PCR, and its TCRdb copy is limited to in-frame clones, with some not included. In the table there are tens of thousands of clones, less than 85% of which are singletons. Sample: CD4+ or CD8+ T cells sorted from blood, taken in a trial of the OX40 agonist ivuxolimab. The receptors were gathered from an adult with an advanced solid tumor such as melanoma, head and neck, liver or kidney cancer.

This clone was seen more than once but under ten times. V usage is TRBV6-6 and J usage is TRBJ2-7; perhaps TRBD1 as D (6 bases). This CDR3 has 12 residues. Looked up from germline, CDR1 is MNHNY and CDR2 is SVGAGI (reference sequence). Deletions cut 5 bases from V and 4 bases from J, with 9 bases between. This CDR3 is CASSAQGYEQYF. DNA for the CDR3: TGTGCCAGCAGTGCACAGGGTTACGAGCAGTACTTC.

The chain couples TRBV5-6 to TRBJ2-7; a weak D match, TRBD1 (5 bases). The CDR3 totals 15 residues. Trimming stripped 0 bases from V and 1 base from J, with 11 bases between. The germline V gene encodes CDR1 SGHDT and CDR2 YYEEEE. CDR3 residues: CASSLAGRASYEQYF. For the CDR3, the DNA is TGTGCCAGCAGCTTGGCGGGCAGGGCTTCCTACGAGCAGTACTTC.

The chain carries TRBV27 and TRBJ1-2; 7 positions match TRBD1. This CDR3 has 15 amino acids. CDR1 MNHEY and CDR2 SMNVEV come from the germline V gene (reference sequence). V lost 5 bases, J lost 2 bases, and 8 bases stayed unmatched. The CDR3 DNA reads as TGTGCCAGCAGTATAAGGAACAGGGGCAACTATGGCTACACCTTC. Protein sequence: CASSIRNRGNYGYTF.

This chain joins TRBV19 and TRBJ1-5; D call uncertain. The CDR3 is 15 amino acids. In germline, CDR1 is LNHDA, CDR2 SQIVND (reference sequence). V was shortened by 9 bases and J by 0 bases, with 15 bases between the two germline ends. The CDR3 DNA sequence: TGTGCCAGCTCTGTAACGAATTATAGCAATCAGCCCCAGCATTTT. Translating gives CASSVTNYSNQPQHF. The whole variable domain, remainder taken from reference TRBV19 and TRBJ1-5, is DGGITQSPKYLFRKEGQNVTLSCEQNLNHDAMYWYRQDPGQGLRLIYYSQIVNDFQKGDIAEGYSVSREKKESFPLTVTSAQKNPTAFYLCASSVTNYSNQPQHFGDGTRLSIL.

V usage is TRBV7-9 and J usage is TRBJ2-6; no reliable D call. V lost 4 bases and J 1 base, leaving 8 bases between the germline ends. The germline gives CDR1 SEHNR, CDR2 FQNEAQ (reference sequence). This CDR3 contains 15 residues. The CDR3 nucleotides read TGTGCCAGCAGCTCCGCCGGTTCTGGGGCCAACGTCCTGACTTTC. This gives the protein CASSSAGSGANVLTF.

The CDR3 coding sequence is TGTGCCATCAGGAGAACAGGGAACACTGAAGCTTTCTTT. Translated, it gives CAIRRTGNTEAFF. This chain links TRBV10-3 with TRBJ1-1, with TRBD1 as a possible D gene (5 bases). The CDR3 spans 13 residues. Trimming stripped 6 bases from V and 1 base from J, with 9 bases between. Germline V gene data show CDR1 as ENHRY and CDR2 as SYGVKD.

The gene calls are TRBV5-5 and TRBJ2-5; TRBD2 is a possible D gene (5 bases). Looked up from germline, CDR1 is SGHKS and CDR2 is YYEKEE (reference sequence). The CDR3 extends over 15 amino acids. Trimming removed 5 bases from V and 1 base from J, with 15 bases in between. In nucleotides, the CDR3 is TGTGCCAGCAGTTTAGGGCCGGACTCCCAAGAGACCCAGTACTTC. Its translation: CASSLGPDSQETQYF.

The V gene is TRBV5-1, the J gene TRBJ2-7; the D gene is possibly TRBD2 (6 bases). Germline CDR1 reads SGHRS; CDR2 reads YFSETQ. The CDR3 is 16 residues long. Trimming stripped 4 bases from V and 3 bases from J, with 20 bases between. CDR3 DNA sequence: TGCGCCAGCAGCACCGCCGGGGGTTTAGGGATCTACGAGCAGTACTTC. Translation: CASSTAGGLGIYEQYF.

This clone was counted a few times. The genes are TRBV5-1 and TRBJ1-2, with 10 positions matching TRBD1. V shed 4 bases and J 6 bases; nucleotides not matched to a gene: 6. The CDR3 contains 14 residues. The germline V gene encodes CDR1 SGHRS and CDR2 YFSETQ. For the CDR3, the DNA is TGCGCCAGCAGCCCCGGGACAGGGGCGAATGGCTACACCTTC. Encoded protein: CASSPGTGANGYTF.

This rearrangement joins TRBV2 to TRBJ2-1; the D gene is possibly TRBD2 (7 bases). This CDR3 region has 15 residues. V was trimmed by 1 base and J by 4 bases, leaving 11 bases between them. Germline loops: CDR1 SNHLY, CDR2 FYNNEI. The chain's CDR3 is CASSEGGGPYNEQFF. CDR3 coding DNA: TGTGCCAGCAGTGAAGGGGGGGGCCCTTACAATGAGCAGTTCTTC. The full variable domain, completed using reference TRBV2 and TRBJ2-1, is EPEVTQTPSHQVTQMGQEVILRCVPISNHLYFYWYRQILGQKVEFLVSFYNNEISEKSEIFDDQFSVERPDGSNFTLKIRSTKLEDSAMYFCASSEGGGPYNEQFFGPGTRLTVL.

About this clone: A much larger clonotype is one base distant, so this may be a read error. The V gene is TRBV7-3, the J gene TRBJ1-2, with D unclear. V dropped 5 bases and J dropped 4 bases, with 8 bases sitting between them. This CDR3 has 12 amino acids. Germline-derived CDR1 and CDR2 are SGHTA and FQGTGA. The DNA for the CDR3 is TGTGCCAGCAGCCAAGACGGCTATGGCTACACCTTC. This sequence encodes CASSQDGYGYTF. Looking up the rest from reference TRBV7-3 and TRBJ1-2 gives the full variable domain: GAGVSQTPSNKVTEKGKYVELRCDPISGHTALYWYRQSLGQGPEFLIYFQGTGAADDSGLPNDRFFAVRPEGSVSTLKIQRTERGDSAVYLCASSQDGYGYTFGSGTRLTVV.

This clone was observed a single time. The chain carries TRBV2 and TRBJ1-4; possible D gene TRBD1, 5 bases. V shed 3 bases and J shed 6 bases, with 14 bases lying between them. Germline V gene sequence: CDR1 SNHLY, CDR2 FYNNEI. The CDR3 runs 15 residues. The CDR3 loop is CASSDVLQGDEKLFF. The CDR3 DNA reads TGTGCCAGCAGTGACGTACTCCAGGGCGATGAAAAACTGTTTTTT.

V is TRBV7-8 and J is TRBJ1-4; D perhaps matches TRBD1 (5 bases). The germline V and J ends were trimmed by 4 bases and 4 bases, with 13 bases remaining between them. Germline V gene sequence: CDR1 SGHVS, CDR2 FQNEAQ. The CDR3 is 15 residues long. The DNA for the CDR3 is TGTGCCAGCAGCTCGTTGACAGTCGTTAATGAAAAACTGTTTTTT. Its protein is CASSSLTVVNEKLFF.

The chain carries TRBV7-2 and TRBJ2-1; D uncertain. V was pared by 4 bases and J by 8 bases, with 6 bases between. The CDR3 loop spans 11 amino acids. Germline V CDR1 and CDR2: SGHTA, FQGNSA. The CDR3 here is CASSWLDEQFF. In DNA, the CDR3 is TGTGCCAGCAGCTGGTTGGATGAGCAGTTCTTC.

By its share, this clone is large (0.1 to 1%). The chain is built from TRBV21-1 and TRBJ2-7. TRBV21-1 is reported as a pseudogene. The CDR3 covers 15 residues. The CDR3 nucleotides read TGTGCCAGCAGCAAAGGATTAGGGTTAGGCGACGAGCAGTACTTC. Translating it yields CASSKGLGLGDEQYF.

V is TRBV5-3 and J is TRBJ2-3; D unclear. TRBV5-3 is recorded as an ORF, its role being uncertain. This CDR3 has 13 residues. V was pared by 0 bases and J by 2 bases, with 4 bases between. In DNA form, the CDR3 reads TGTGCCAGAAGCTTGGATTCCACAGATACGCAGTATTTT. Translated, it gives CARSLDSTDTQYF.

A single count supports this clone. The rearrangement joins TRBV2 to TRBJ2-7, with 7 bases identical to TRBD1. The germline V gene encodes CDR1 SNHLY and CDR2 FYNNEI. Losses at the gene ends were 8 bases for V and 5 bases for J; bases not matched to a gene: 9. CDR3 length: 13 residues. CDR3 region: CASDLRDRNEQYF. In nucleotides, the CDR3 is TGTGCCAGCGATCTCCGGGACAGAAACGAGCAGTACTTC.

The rearrangement joins TRBV4-1 to TRBJ2-7; D tentatively reads TRBD1 or TRBD2 (6 bases each). The V end lost 4 bases, the J end lost 2 bases, and 9 bases lay between the germline ends. This CDR3 contains 13 residues. Germline values: CDR1 MGHRA, CDR2 YSYEKL. This CDR3 is CASSRGAAYEQYF. Here the CDR3 DNA reads TGCGCCAGCAGCCGGGGGGCCGCCTACGAGCAGTACTTC.

This clone came up a few times. The chain links TRBV4-3 to TRBJ2-7; D possibly corresponds to TRBD1 (6 bases). The germline CDR1 and CDR2 sequences are LGHNA and YSLEER. The CDR3 runs 16 residues. V lost 4 bases and J lost 0, with 16 bases in between. The CDR3 here is CASSRTASDSSYEQYF. The CDR3 bases are TGCGCCAGCAGCCGAACGGCCTCGGACAGCTCCTACGAGCAGTACTTC.

CDR3 DNA sequence: TGTGCAAGTCGCTTAGCGTTCTGGCGGGAGAGGAATGAGCAGTTCTTC. This encodes CASRLAFWRERNEQFF. V usage is TRBV12-2 and J usage is TRBJ2-1; the table calls TRBD2, which could not be checked here. TRBV12-2 is classified as a pseudogene. This CDR3 region has 16 residues.